This T cell receptor (beta chain) emerged from a study of blood T cell repertoires in COVID-19. Study-wide context: Acute-phase and convalescent COVID-19 samples originated in the United States, Italy and Spain. The analysed material was cDNA or gDNA that came from T cells, B-cell-depleted T cells, or PBMCs.

Worth noting for this clone: Different DNA sequences within this sample yield the same CDR3.

Measured with immunoSEQ multiplex PCR; TCRdb has only the in-frame clones, and not every one. The sample yields about 50,000 clones, around 79% seen once. Trimming removed 3 bases at V and 6 bases at J, with 9 bases between. There are 12 residues in the CDR3. From germline, CDR1 is MNHNS and CDR2 SASEGT. Sequencing used peripheral blood. The clonotype comes from a man in his sixties or seventies with active or convalescent COVID-19. The chain recombines TRBV6-1 with TRBJ2-7; maybe TRBD1 (5 bases). CDR3 loop: CASSESRVEQYF. The CDR3 region has the DNA TGTGCCAGCAGTGAGTCCAGGGTCGAGCAGTACTTC.